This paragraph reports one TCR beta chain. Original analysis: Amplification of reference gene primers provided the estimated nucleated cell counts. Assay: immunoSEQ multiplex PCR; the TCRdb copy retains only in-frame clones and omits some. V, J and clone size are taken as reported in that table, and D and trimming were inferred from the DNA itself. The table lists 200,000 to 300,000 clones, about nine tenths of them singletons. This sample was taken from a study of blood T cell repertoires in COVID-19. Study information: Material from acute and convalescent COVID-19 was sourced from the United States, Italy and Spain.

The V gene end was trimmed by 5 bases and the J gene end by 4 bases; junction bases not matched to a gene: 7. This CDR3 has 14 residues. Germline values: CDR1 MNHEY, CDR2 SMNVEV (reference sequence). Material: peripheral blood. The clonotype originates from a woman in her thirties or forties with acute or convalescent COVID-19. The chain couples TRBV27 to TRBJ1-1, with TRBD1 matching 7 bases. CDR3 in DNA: TGTGCCAGCAGTAACAACAGGGGAGGCACTGAAGCTTTCTTT. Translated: CASSNNRGGTEAFF.